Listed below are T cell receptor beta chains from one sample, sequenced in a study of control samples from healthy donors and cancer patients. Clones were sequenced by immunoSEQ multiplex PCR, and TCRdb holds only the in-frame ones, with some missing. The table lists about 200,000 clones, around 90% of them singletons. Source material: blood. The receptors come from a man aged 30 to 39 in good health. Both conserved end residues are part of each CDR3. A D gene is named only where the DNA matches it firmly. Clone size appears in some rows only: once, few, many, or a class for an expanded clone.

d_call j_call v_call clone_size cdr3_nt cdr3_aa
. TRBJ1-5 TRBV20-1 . TGCAGTGCTAGTGTGGTGCTGGGTAAATCGGGGCCCCAGCATTTT CSASVVLGKSGPQHF
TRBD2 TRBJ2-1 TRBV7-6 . TGTGCCAGCAGCCCAACTAGCGGGGGTTCCTACAATGAGCAGTTCTTC CASSPTSGGSYNEQFF
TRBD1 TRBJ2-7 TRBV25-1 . TGTGCCACCAACCCGGACAGGGGGGACTTCTACGAGCAGTACTTC CATNPDRGDFYEQYF
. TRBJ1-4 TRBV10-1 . TGCGCCAGCATAGGACAGCGAGATGAAAAACTGTTTTTT CASIGQRDEKLFF
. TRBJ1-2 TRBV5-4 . TGTGCCAGCAGCTTGGGGTGGCAGGGGTATGGCTACACCTTC CASSLGWQGYGYTF
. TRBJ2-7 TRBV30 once TGTGCCTGGAGTGTGGGCGGAATTTCCTACGAGCAGTACTTC CAWSVGGISYEQYF
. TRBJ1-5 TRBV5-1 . TGCGCCAGCAGCCAATCACAGGGTGTGGGGCAGGGTCCCCAGCATTTT CASSQSQGVGQGPQHF
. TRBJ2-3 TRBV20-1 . TGCAGTGCTAGTGGGGGTTTCGGCACAGATACGCAGTATTTT CSASGGFGTDTQYF
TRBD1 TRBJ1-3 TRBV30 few TGTGCCTGGGAATCGGGGACAGGCTTCTCTGGAAACACCATATATTTT CAWESGTGFSGNTIYF
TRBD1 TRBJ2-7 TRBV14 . TGTGCCAGCAGCACCCGGGACAGGAACTCCTACGAGCAGTACTTC CASSTRDRNSYEQYF
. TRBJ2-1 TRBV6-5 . TGTGCCAGCAATCGATACAGTAACTCCTACAATGAGCAGTTCTTC CASNRYSNSYNEQFF
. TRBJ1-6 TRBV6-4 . TGTGCCAGCAGTGAACAGGCACAAGCACCCCTCCACTTT CASSEQAQAPLHF
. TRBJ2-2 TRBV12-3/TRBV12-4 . TGTGCCAGCAGTCAAACAGGGACCGGGGAGCTGTTTTTT CASSQTGTGELFF